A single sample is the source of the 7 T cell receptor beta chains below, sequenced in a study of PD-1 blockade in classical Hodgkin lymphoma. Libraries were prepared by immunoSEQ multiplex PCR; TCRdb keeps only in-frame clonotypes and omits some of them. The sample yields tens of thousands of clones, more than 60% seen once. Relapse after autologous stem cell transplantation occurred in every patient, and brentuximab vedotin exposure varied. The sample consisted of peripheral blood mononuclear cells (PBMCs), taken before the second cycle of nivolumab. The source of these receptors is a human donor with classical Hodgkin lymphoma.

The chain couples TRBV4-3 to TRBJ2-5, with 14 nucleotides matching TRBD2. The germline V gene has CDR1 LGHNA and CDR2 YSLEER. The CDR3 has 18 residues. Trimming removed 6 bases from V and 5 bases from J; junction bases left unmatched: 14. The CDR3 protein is CASSQGLAGARGWETQYF. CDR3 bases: TGCGCCAGCAGTCAGGGACTAGCGGGGGCCAGAGGGTGGGAGACCCAGTACTTC.

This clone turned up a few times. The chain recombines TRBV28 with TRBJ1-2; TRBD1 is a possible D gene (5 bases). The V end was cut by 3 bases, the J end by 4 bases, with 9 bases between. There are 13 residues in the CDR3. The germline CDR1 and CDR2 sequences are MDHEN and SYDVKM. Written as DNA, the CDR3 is TGTGCCAGCAGTTTCCCGGGGGGCTATGGCTACACCTTC. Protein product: CASSFPGGYGYTF.

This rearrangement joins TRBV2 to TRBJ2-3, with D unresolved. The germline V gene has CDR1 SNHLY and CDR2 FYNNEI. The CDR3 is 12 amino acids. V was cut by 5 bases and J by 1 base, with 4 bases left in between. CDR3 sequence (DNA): TGTGCCAGCAGTCAGGGCACAGATACGCAGTATTTT. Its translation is CASSQGTDTQYF.

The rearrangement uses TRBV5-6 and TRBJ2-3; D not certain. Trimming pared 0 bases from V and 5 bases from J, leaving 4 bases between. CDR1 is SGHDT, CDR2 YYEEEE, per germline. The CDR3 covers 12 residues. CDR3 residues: CASSLVGDTQYF. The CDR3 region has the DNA TGTGCCAGCAGCTTGGTAGGAGATACGCAGTATTTT. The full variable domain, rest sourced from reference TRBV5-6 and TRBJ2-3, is DAGVTQSPTHLIKTRGQQVTLRCSPKSGHDTVSWYQQALGQGPQFIFQYYEEEERQRGNFPDRFSGHQFPNYSSELNVNALLLGDSALYLCASSLVGDTQYFGPGTRLTVL.

The CDR3 nucleotides read TGTGCCAGCAGTCCGACAGCCCAGACTGAAGCTTTCTTT. It encodes CASSPTAQTEAFF. The rearrangement uses TRBV6-6 and TRBJ1-1; tentative D call: TRBD1 (5 bases). V shed 5 bases and J shed 5 bases, with 12 bases lying between them. Germline-derived CDR1 and CDR2 are MNHNY and SVGAGI (reference sequence). The CDR3 sequence is 13 residues long.

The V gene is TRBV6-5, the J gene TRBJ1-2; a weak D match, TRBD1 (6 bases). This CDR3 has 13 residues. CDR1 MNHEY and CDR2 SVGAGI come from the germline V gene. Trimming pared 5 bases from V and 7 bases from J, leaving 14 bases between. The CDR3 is CASSQHRDTGYTF. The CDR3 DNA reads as TGTGCCAGCAGTCAGCACAGGGATACTGGCTACACCTTC.

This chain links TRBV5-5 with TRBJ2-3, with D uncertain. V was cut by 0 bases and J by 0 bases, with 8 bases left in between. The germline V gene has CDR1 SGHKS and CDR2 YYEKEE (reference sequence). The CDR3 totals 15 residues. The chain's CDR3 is CASSLVGVSTDTQYF. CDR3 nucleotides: TGTGCCAGCAGCTTGGTTGGGGTTAGCACAGATACGCAGTATTTT.